Listed here is a single TCR beta chain. Libraries were prepared by immunoSEQ multiplex PCR; TCRdb keeps only in-frame clonotypes and omits some of them. Here the sample spans about 160,000 clones, 80% to 95% being singletons. The CDR3 length is 15 residues. Germline CDR1 reads LGHDT; CDR2 reads YNNKEL (reference sequence). V lost 2 bases and J 4 bases, leaving 14 bases between the germline ends. The sample belongs to a study of blood T cell repertoires in COVID-19. The J gene is TRBJ1-1, the V gene TRBV3-1 (or the pseudogene TRBV3-2), with D perhaps matching TRBD1 (6 bases). Input material: peripheral blood. This clonotype was obtained from a woman in her fifties or sixties with acute or convalescent COVID-19. The CDR3 DNA reads TGTGCCAGCAGCCAACATAGGGGAGGGGGCACTGAAGCTTTCTTT. This codes for CASSQHRGGGTEAFF.